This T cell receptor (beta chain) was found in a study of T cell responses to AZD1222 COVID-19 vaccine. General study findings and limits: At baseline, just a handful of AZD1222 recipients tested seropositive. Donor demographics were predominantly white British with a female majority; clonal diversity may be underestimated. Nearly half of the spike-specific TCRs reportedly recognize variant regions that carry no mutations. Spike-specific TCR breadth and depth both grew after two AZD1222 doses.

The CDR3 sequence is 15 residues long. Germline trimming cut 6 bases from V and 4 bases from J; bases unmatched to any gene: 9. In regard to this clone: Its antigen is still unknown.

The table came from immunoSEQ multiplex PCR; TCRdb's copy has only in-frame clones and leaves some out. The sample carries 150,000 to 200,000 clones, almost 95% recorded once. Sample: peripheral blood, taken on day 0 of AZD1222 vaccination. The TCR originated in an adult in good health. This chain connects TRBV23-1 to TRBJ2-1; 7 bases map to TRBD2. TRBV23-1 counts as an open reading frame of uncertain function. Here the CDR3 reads CASRGAGPKYNEQFF. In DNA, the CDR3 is TGCGCCAGCAGAGGAGCGGGACCAAAGTACAATGAGCAGTTCTTC.